The source of this TCR beta chain is a study of blood T cell repertoires in COVID-19. As for the study in general: The cDNA or gDNA used as material had been derived from T cells, B-cell-depleted T cells, or PBMCs.

Germline CDR1 is SEHNR and CDR2 is FQNEAQ (reference sequence). Trimming took 5 bases from V and 6 from J; bases not matched to a gene: 5. The length of the CDR3 is 15 residues. In the source study's methods: Reference gene primer amplification gave nucleated cell count estimates. Sequencing used immunoSEQ multiplex PCR; TCRdb keeps in-frame clones, though not all of them. V, J and clone size reflect that table, while D and trimming were determined from the DNA. Of about 260,000 clones listed, under 95% are singletons. The age range of participants was about 18 to 90 years, with residence in some 25 US areas. A case of COVID-19 had been met by exposed participants within 2 weeks before study entry.

The TCR originated in a man aged 35 to 55 who had been exposed to COVID-19. Sequenced material: PBMCs or T cells enriched from blood (not recorded which). The rearrangement joins TRBV7-9 to TRBJ2-1, with 12 positions matching TRBD1. The CDR3 coding sequence is TGTGCCAGCAGCAGGGGACAGGGGGCGCTCAATGAGCAGTTCTTC. Protein product: CASSRGQGALNEQFF.